The 8 T cell receptor beta chains given below trace back to one sample, sequenced in a study of beta chain features in type 1 diabetes. Study-level findings and limits: In all four CD4+ subsets, TCRB CDR3 length was significantly, moderately reduced in type 1 diabetes.

Sequenced material consisted of expressed TCRB transcripts (all of the isolated RNA was reverse transcribed). Assay: immunoSEQ multiplex PCR; the TCRdb copy retains only in-frame clones and omits some. The data hold 300,000 to 350,000 clones, with about a tenth observed a single time. No antigen has been identified for these receptors. The sequenced sample consisted of central memory CD4+ T cells from blood. The receptors here all came from a young man with type 1 diabetes.

The chain joins TRBV7-8 to TRBJ1-6, with TRBD1 identical over 8 bases. J lost 11 bases, V lost 5 bases, and 8 bases had no gene match. CDR3 size: 14 residues. Germline CDR1 and CDR2: SGHVS and FQNEAQ. CDR3 bases: TGTGCCAGCAGCCTTACAGGGGGGGAGACACCCCTCCACTTT. This gives the protein CASSLTGGETPLHF.

V gene TRBV5-1 combines with J gene TRBJ1-1; 8 nucleotides agree with TRBD1. Germline V gives CDR1 SGHRS, CDR2 YFSETQ. The CDR3 runs to 15 residues. After removal of 3 bases from V and 2 bases from J, the junction contained 6 bases not matched to a gene. CDR3 residues: CASSSPGQDNTEAFF. Here the CDR3 DNA reads TGCGCCAGCAGCTCGCCGGGACAGGATAACACTGAAGCTTTCTTT.

This clone has just a few counts. The rearrangement links TRBV9 to TRBJ2-7, with TRBD1 matching over 7 bases. V lost 3 bases, J lost 6 bases, and 3 bases stayed unmatched. The CDR3 totals 12 residues. The V gene's germline CDR1 is SGDLS and CDR2 YYNGEE. The CDR3 DNA is TGTGCCAGCAGCGCCACAGGGGTCGAGCAGTACTTC. Translated: CASSATGVEQYF.

The genes are TRBV5-1 and TRBJ2-7; D remains ambiguous. Germline V gene sequence: CDR1 SGHRS, CDR2 YFSETQ. The CDR3 has 11 residues. The V end lost 5 bases, the J end lost 2 bases, and 5 bases lay between the germline ends. CDR3 region: CASRSTYEQYF. CDR3 nucleotides: TGCGCCAGCAGATCTACCTACGAGCAGTACTTC.

This sequence joins TRBV7-9 and TRBJ2-5, with 9 bases aligning to TRBD2. Germline CDR1 SEHNR, CDR2 FQNEAQ (reference sequence). Trimming at V came to 5 bases and at J to 4 bases, leaving 2 bases not matched to a gene. The CDR3 consists of 13 residues. Written as DNA, the CDR3 is TGTGCCAGCAGCGATAGCGGGGGAGAGACCCAGTACTTC. It yields the protein CASSDSGGETQYF.

The chain links TRBV29-1 to TRBJ1-2; a possible D gene is TRBD1 (6 bases). Germline V gene lookup returns CDR1 SQVTM and CDR2 ANQGSEA. The CDR3 has 12 amino acids. V shed 3 bases and J shed 7 bases, with 12 bases lying between them. The CDR3 spells CSVERGGGGYTF. The CDR3 nucleotides are TGCAGCGTTGAGAGGGGGGGCGGTGGCTACACCTTC.

This clone was detected a few times. This chain links TRBV4-3 with TRBJ1-1; perhaps TRBD1 as D (5 bases). There are 14 residues in the CDR3. Germline assignment: CDR1 LGHNA and CDR2 YSLEER. Between the trimmed V and J ends, which lost 2 bases and 3 bases, there was a span of 10 bases. DNA for the CDR3: TGCGCCAGCAGCCAACCTGGGACGGACACTGAAGCTTTCTTT. Translating gives CASSQPGTDTEAFF.

This clone was recorded many times. The CDR3 loop is CASSQQTGTGGNTIYF. The CDR3 nucleotides read TGTGCCAGCAGCCAGCAAACCGGGACAGGGGGAAACACCATATATTTT. The chain employs TRBV7-6 and TRBJ1-3, with 9 nucleotides matching TRBD1. Germline CDR1 is SGHVS and CDR2 is FNYEAQ. After removal of 5 bases from V and 4 bases from J, the junction contained 9 bases not matched to a gene. The CDR3 totals 16 residues. The entire variable domain, with the rest obtained from reference TRBV7-6 and TRBJ1-3, is as follows: GAGVSQSPRYKVTKRGQDVALRCDPISGHVSLYWYRQALGQGPEFLTYFNYEAQQDKSGLPNDRFSAERPEGSISTLTIQRTEQRDSAMYRCASSQQTGTGGNTIYFGEGSWLTVV.